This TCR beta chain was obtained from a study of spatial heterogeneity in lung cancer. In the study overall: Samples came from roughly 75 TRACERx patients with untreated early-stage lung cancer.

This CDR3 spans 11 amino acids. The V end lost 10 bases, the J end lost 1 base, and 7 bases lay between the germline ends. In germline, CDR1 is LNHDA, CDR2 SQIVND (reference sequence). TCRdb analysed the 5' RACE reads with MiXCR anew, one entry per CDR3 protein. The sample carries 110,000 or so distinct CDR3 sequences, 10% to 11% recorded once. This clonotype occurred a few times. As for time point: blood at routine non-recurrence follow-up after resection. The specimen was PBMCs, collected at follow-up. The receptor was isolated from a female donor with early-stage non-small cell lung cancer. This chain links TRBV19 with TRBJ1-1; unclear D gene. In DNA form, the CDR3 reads TGTGCCACCTCAAGGAACACTGAAGCTTTCTTT. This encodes CATSRNTEAFF.